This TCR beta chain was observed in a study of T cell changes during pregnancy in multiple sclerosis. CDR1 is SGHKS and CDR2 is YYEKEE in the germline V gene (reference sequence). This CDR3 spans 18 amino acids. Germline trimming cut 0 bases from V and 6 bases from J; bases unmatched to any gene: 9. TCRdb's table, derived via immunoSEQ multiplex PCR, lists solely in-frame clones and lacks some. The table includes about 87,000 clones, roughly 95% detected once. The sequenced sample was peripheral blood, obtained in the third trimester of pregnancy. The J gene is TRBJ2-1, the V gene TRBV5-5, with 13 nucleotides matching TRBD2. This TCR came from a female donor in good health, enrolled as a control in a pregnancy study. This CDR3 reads CASSLGGTSGTPFNEQFF. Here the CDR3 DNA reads TGTGCCAGCAGCTTGGGGGGGACTAGCGGGACCCCCTTCAATGAGCAGTTCTTC.